This T cell receptor (beta chain) was found in a study of CD8+CD57+ T cells in acquired aplastic anemia. The wider study: DNA per sorted CD4+ or CD8+ sample ranged about 0.17 to 27.4 ug, averaging about 2.9 ug.

This clonotype was detected only a few times. The study profiled TCR beta VDJ and CDR3 using genomic DNA as template. TCRdb itself ran the reads through MiXCR, one entry per CDR3 protein. The sample carries 180,000 or so distinct CDR3 sequences, approximately 48% recorded once. All patients picked for sequencing had shown, by flow cytometry, an expansion of CD8+CD57+ cells. There were no patients without severe acquired aplastic anemia. Patients were therapy-naive when their blood was sampled. Sample: sorted CD4+, CD8+, or CD8+CD57+ T cells (not recorded which) from PBMCs. The clonotype comes from a human donor with aplastic anemia.

This chain's CDR3 is CAIRAGTGAYEQYF. CDR3 nucleotide sequence: TGTGCCATCAGGGCCGGGACAGGGGCGTACGAGCAGTACTTC. The rearrangement uses TRBV10-3 and TRBJ2-7, with 10 bases aligning to TRBD1. The CDR3 has 14 residues. Germline CDR1 is ENHRY and CDR2 is SYGVKD. The V and J ends lost 6 bases and 4 bases, in that order; junction bases with no gene match: 6.